The 15 T cell receptor beta chains reported below all come from one sample, sequenced in a study of blood T cell repertoires in COVID-19. Repertoires were generated with immunoSEQ multiplex PCR, while TCRdb's copy carries only in-frame clones and drops some. The top ten hold roughly 1.5% of the sample, which has around 280,000 clones, 90% seen once. The material sequenced was PBMCs or T cells enriched from blood (not recorded which). The receptors come from a woman between 18 and 30 years old with acute COVID-19.

The chain joins TRBV7-9 to TRBJ2-7, with 9 bases matching TRBD1. V lost 6 bases, J lost 1 base, and 10 bases stayed unmatched. CDR1 and CDR2 (germline): SEHNR, FQNEAQ (reference sequence). CDR3 length: 16 amino acids. CDR3 residues: CASSRKGGQGSYEQYF. The CDR3 coding sequence is TGTGCCAGCAGTCGAAAAGGAGGACAGGGGTCCTACGAGCAGTACTTC.

J is TRBJ2-1 and V is TRBV19, with 8 nucleotides matching TRBD1. This CDR3 is 15 amino acids long. CDR1 LNHDA and CDR2 SQIVND come from the germline V gene (reference sequence). V gave up 3 bases and J gave up 4 bases; unmatched junction bases: 5. The CDR3 bases are TGTGCCAGTAGTATCGCCGGGACAGGATACAATGAGCAGTTCTTC. Protein product: CASSIAGTGYNEQFF.

The chain couples TRBV21-1 to TRBJ2-2; the table's D call, TRBD1, was not checked against the DNA. TRBV21-1 is assigned pseudogene status. The CDR3 loop spans 16 amino acids. CDR3 coding DNA: TGTGCCAGCAGCAAATTCACAGGGGGAAACACCGGGGAGCTGTTTTTT. Its protein product is CASSKFTGGNTGELFF.

This chain links TRBV7-9 with TRBJ2-7; D remains unclear. CDR1 is SEHNR, CDR2 FQNEAQ, per germline (reference sequence). The CDR3 sequence is 13 residues long. V lost 1 base, J lost 7 bases, and 11 bases lay in between. CDR3 region: CASSLGREWEQYF. The CDR3 region has the DNA TGTGCCAGCAGCTTAGGTCGAGAGTGGGAGCAGTACTTC.

The genes are TRBV6-5 and TRBJ2-7, with 9 bases aligning to TRBD1. This CDR3 is built from 11 residues. V gave up 6 bases and J gave up 11 bases; unmatched junction bases: 5. Germline V CDR1 and CDR2: MNHEY, SVGAGI. CDR3 DNA: TGTGCCAGCAGACACAGGGGGCTGGAGTACTTC. Amino acid sequence: CASRHRGLEYF.

The gene calls are TRBV10-2 and TRBJ2-1; maybe TRBD2 (5 bases). The V and J ends lost 7 bases and 1 base respectively, with 14 bases between them. Germline CDR1 reads WSHSY; CDR2 reads SAAADI. The CDR3 length is 15 residues. Here the CDR3 DNA reads TGCGCCAGCATGAAGGGAAGCGGATCCTACAATGAGCAGTTCTTC. This codes for CASMKGSGSYNEQFF.

The J gene is TRBJ1-5, the V gene TRBV7-8; D gene ambiguous. The V gene's germline CDR1 is SGHVS and CDR2 FQNEAQ. Trimming pared 1 base from V and 6 bases from J, leaving 13 bases between. The CDR3 has 15 amino acids. CDR3 region: CASSLGLFSLQPQHF. The CDR3 nucleotides are TGTGCCAGCAGCTTAGGACTGTTTTCCCTTCAGCCCCAGCATTTT.

The chain uses TRBV11-2 and TRBJ2-5; TRBD2 matches 10 bases. Germline trimming cut 0 bases from V and 1 base from J; bases unmatched to any gene: 5. Germline V gene lookup returns CDR1 SGHAT and CDR2 FQNNGV. The CDR3 is made up of 17 amino acids. The CDR3 loop is CASSLEIAGGAQETQYF. The CDR3 DNA sequence: TGTGCCAGCAGCTTAGAGATAGCGGGAGGAGCCCAAGAGACCCAGTACTTC.

This sequence joins TRBV4-2 and TRBJ2-7; D may be TRBD2 (6 bases). Germline V CDR1 and CDR2: LGHNA, YNFKEQ. CDR3 length: 16 residues. Trimming shortened V by 0 bases and J by 3 bases, and 15 bases separated the two germline ends. CDR3 amino acids: CASSQEGPTSSYEQYF. The CDR3 region has the DNA TGTGCCAGCAGCCAAGAAGGTCCCACTAGCAGCTACGAGCAGTACTTC.

The rearrangement joins TRBV5-4 to TRBJ1-2; tentatively, D is TRBD1 (6 bases). V lost 0 bases and J lost 1, with 10 bases in between. Germline CDR1 SGHNT, CDR2 YYREEE (reference sequence). The CDR3 has 15 residues. CDR3 coding DNA: TGTGCCAGCAGCTTGGTTCAGGGGATTAACTATGGCTACACCTTC. Residues: CASSLVQGINYGYTF. The whole variable domain, remainder taken from reference TRBV5-4 and TRBJ1-2, is ETGVTQSPTHLIKTRGQQVTLRCSSQSGHNTVSWYQQALGQGPQFIFQYYREEENGRGNFPPRFSGLQFPNYSSELNVNALELDDSALYLCASSLVQGINYGYTFGSGTRLTVV.

This clone was found once. The chain carries TRBV4-3 and TRBJ2-2; no clear D. The CDR3 sequence is 14 residues long. Germline V gene data show CDR1 as LGHNA and CDR2 as YSLEER. The ends were cut back, 5 bases at V and 5 bases at J, with 12 bases in the middle. The CDR3 DNA reads as TGCGCCAGCAGCGAACGGTCGGTTACCGGGGAGCTGTTTTTT. Translating gives CASSERSVTGELFF.

This chain connects TRBV18 to TRBJ2-7, with 8 nucleotides matching TRBD1. V lost 4 bases and J lost 4; bases outside the gene matches: 3. Germline V gene lookup returns CDR1 KGHSH and CDR2 LQKENI. The CDR3 is made up of 13 amino acids. The CDR3 DNA follows: TGTGCCAGCTCACGCGGACAGGGTTACGAGCAGTACTTC. Translated, it gives CASSRGQGYEQYF.

This clone appeared a single time. This chain joins TRBV4-2 and TRBJ1-5; TRBD1 matches at 9 bases. The length of the CDR3 is 15 residues. Unmatched junction bases numbered 4, after V lost 0 bases and J lost 7 bases. CDR1 is LGHNA, CDR2 YNFKEQ, per germline. The CDR3 loop reads CASSQDGQGRQPQHF. CDR3 DNA: TGTGCCAGCAGCCAAGATGGACAGGGGAGGCAGCCCCAGCATTTT.

CDR3: CASSSGTGGARTEAFF. Written as DNA, the CDR3 is TGTGCCAGCTCATCCGGGACAGGGGGCGCCCGGACTGAAGCTTTCTTT. V is TRBV18 and J is TRBJ1-1; 12 bases fit TRBD1. The V and J ends lost 5 bases and 5 bases, in that order; junction bases with no gene match: 9. The CDR3 has 16 residues. Germline V gene data show CDR1 as KGHSH and CDR2 as LQKENI.

The chain has TRBV7-9 and TRBJ1-1; TRBD1 matches at 12 bases. Trimming cost V 5 bases and J 4 bases; bases outside gene matches: 5. Per the germline V gene, CDR1 is SEHNR and CDR2 is FQNEAQ (reference sequence). The CDR3 contains 15 residues. CDR3 residues: CASSPGQGAVTEAFF. The CDR3 region has the DNA TGTGCCAGCAGCCCGGGACAGGGGGCTGTCACTGAAGCTTTCTTT.